The clone carrying this T cell receptor (beta chain) has more than one count but fewer than ten. The sample belongs to a study of blood T cells in healthy people across ages. Study information: The capture of about one barcoded beta molecule per two T cells was achieved by template switching.

Using a J-beta primer mix together with a sample-barcoded 5' primer, a second PCR was run for roughly 7 to 11 cycles. MiXCR, applied by TCRdb to the 5' RACE reads, yields one record per CDR3 protein. The profile covers approximately 780,000 distinct CDR3 sequences, with about 26% appearing a single time and less than 3.5% taken by the ten largest. The CDR3 length is 14 residues. Trimming took 6 bases from V and 2 from J, leaving 14 bases between them. Germline CDR1 and CDR2: SNHLY and FYNNEI. The same specimen was also included in a second study, on T cells of mothers and their children. This second study notes: All extracted RNA went into cDNA synthesis, approximately 1.4 ug per 15 ul. A slight, non-significant increase in overlap was found for related mother-child pairs relative to unrelated pairs.

The sequence derives from a boy aged 5-17 years in good health. The chain carries TRBV2 and TRBJ2-7, with D possibly matching TRBD2 (5 bases). Sequenced input: blood. The CDR3 reads CASSVGEVTYEQYF. In nucleotides, the CDR3 is TGTGCCAGCAGCGTGGGAGAAGTAACCTACGAGCAGTACTTC. Together with reference TRBV2 and TRBJ2-7, the CDR3 gives the full variable domain: EPEVTQTPSHQVTQMGQEVILRCVPISNHLYFYWYRQILGQKVEFLVSFYNNEISEKSEIFDDQFSVERPDGSNFTLKIRSTKLEDSAMYFCASSVGEVTYEQYFGPGTRLTVT.